The 22 T cell receptor beta chains listed next were all sequenced from one sample in a study of blood T cells in healthy people across ages (dated by TCRdb to 2013 to 2016). Library generation was performed with 5' RACE. Sequenced on an Illumina HiSeq 2500. A second PCR of about 7 to 12 cycles was performed with a sample-barcoded 5' primer and a J-beta primer mix. In-frame beta chains were kept once TCRdb had trimmed the public reads at Q25 with fastp and called clones with MiXCR. Each CDR3 protein gets just one entry, which takes the most common genes and DNA from the rows behind it. This sample lists about 1.6 million distinct CDR3 sequences; roughly 32% were detected once. The ten largest clones capture approximately 10% of the sample. The specimen was blood. The origin of the receptors is a woman in her 30s in good health.

The chain links TRBV4-1 to TRBJ2-3; 8 nucleotides agree with TRBD2. The CDR3 runs to 15 residues. Per the germline V gene, CDR1 is MGHRA and CDR2 is YSYEKL. The junction had 11 bases not matched to a gene; V was cut back by 5 bases and J by 7 bases. The CDR3 DNA reads TGCGCCAGCAGCTACGACGGGAGGGCCGGGAATACGCAGTATTTT. It codes for CASSYDGRAGNTQYF.

This clonotype occurred a few times. The genes are TRBV7-8 and TRBJ2-3; D is unresolved. From germline, CDR1 is SGHVS and CDR2 FQNEAQ. V shed 0 bases and J shed 2 bases, with 9 bases lying between them. This CDR3 is built from 15 residues. The CDR3 DNA reads as TGTGCCAGCAGCTTAGCGCGTCAGATCACAGATACGCAGTATTTT. Amino acid sequence: CASSLARQITDTQYF.

This clonotype has a handful of counts. The chain links TRBV29-1 to TRBJ2-5; the match to TRBD1 covers 8 bases. Germline CDR1 reads SQVTM; CDR2 reads ANQGSEA. Trimming took 2 bases from V and 5 from J; bases not matched to a gene: 7. The CDR3 consists of 14 residues. The CDR3 region has the DNA TGCAGCGTTGAAAGGGGGACAGGCGGGGAGACCCAGTACTTC. Its translation is CSVERGTGGETQYF.

About this clonotype itself: At one of its ends the junction is not consistent with the germline gene, which may arise from a read error. The chain is built from TRBV7-3 and TRBJ2-2; D is perhaps TRBD1 or TRBD2 (5 bases each). From germline, CDR1 is SGHTA and CDR2 FQGTGA. This CDR3 has 17 amino acids. CDR3 sequence (DNA): TGTACCAGCAGCCCCATCAGGGCGCTGGGGAGATCCGGGGAGCTGTTTTTT. Protein sequence: CTSSPIRALGRSGELFF.

V gene TRBV6-1 combines with J gene TRBJ1-2; D is ambiguous. From germline, CDR1 is MNHNS and CDR2 SASEGT. The CDR3 is 14 residues long. The V end was cut by 0 bases, the J end by 4 bases, with 9 bases between. The chain's CDR3 is CASSEASAAYGYTF. The DNA of the CDR3 is TGTGCCAGCAGTGAAGCGTCCGCAGCCTATGGCTACACCTTC.

V is TRBV6-1 and J is TRBJ2-2, with 9 bases aligning to TRBD1. The CDR3 is 15 residues long. Germline assignment: CDR1 MNHNS and CDR2 SASEGT. Trimming at V came to 7 bases and at J to 7 bases, leaving 10 bases not matched to a gene. This CDR3 reads CASIRGQGHGGELFF. The CDR3, as DNA: TGTGCCAGCATCCGCGGACAGGGGCACGGCGGGGAGCTGTTTTTT.

The gene calls are TRBV18 and TRBJ2-5, with D maybe TRBD1 (6 bases). The CDR3 runs 17 residues. The V gene lost 1 base and the J gene lost 5 bases, with 20 bases spanning the gap. Germline V gene sequence: CDR1 KGHSH, CDR2 LQKENI. For the CDR3, the DNA is TGTGCCAGCTCACCACGGTCTCTGAGCAGGGGCCCGGAGACCCAGTACTTC. Translated, it gives CASSPRSLSRGPETQYF.

This chain joins TRBV6-1 and TRBJ2-5; no reliable D call. Germline CDR1 and CDR2: MNHNS and SASEGT. The CDR3 has 13 amino acids. Trimming took 4 bases from V and 7 from J, leaving 13 bases between them. As DNA, the CDR3 is TGTGCCAGCAGTGTTCTGGGCGTGGGGACCCAGTACTTC. Protein sequence: CASSVLGVGTQYF.

The J gene is TRBJ1-2, the V gene TRBV5-6; tentative D call: TRBD1 (6 bases). CDR1 is SGHDT, CDR2 YYEEEE, per germline. The CDR3 length is 15 residues. Trimming cost V 4 bases and J 2 bases, with 15 bases left between them. The chain's CDR3 is CASSQLDRRNYGYTF. CDR3 DNA sequence: TGTGCCAGCAGCCAATTGGACAGAAGAAACTATGGCTACACCTTC.

The chain is built from TRBV11-2 and TRBJ2-3; the D gene could be TRBD1 or TRBD2 (5 bases each). Trimming removed 0 bases from V and 6 bases from J, with 19 bases in between. The CDR3 extends over 17 amino acids. Germline CDR1 SGHAT, CDR2 FQNNGV. DNA of the CDR3: TGTGCCAGCAGCTTAGAGGGGCGAGGGGTGGGAGAGGATACGCAGTATTTT. It yields the protein CASSLEGRGVGEDTQYF.

This clonotype turned up a few times. The chain employs TRBV27 and TRBJ2-3; D may be TRBD2 (5 bases). Trimming cost V 5 bases and J 4 bases, with 10 bases left between them. Germline-derived CDR1 and CDR2 are MNHEY and SMNVEV (reference sequence). This CDR3 is built from 13 residues. The CDR3 nucleotides are TGTGCCAGCAGTCAGACTAAGGCAGATACGCAGTATTTT. It specifies CASSQTKADTQYF.

Notes on this clonotype: One end of the junction fails to match germline, which may point to a read error. This chain connects TRBV27 to TRBJ2-7, with 7 nucleotides matching TRBD1. The CDR3 consists of 13 residues. Germline CDR1 reads MNHEY; CDR2 reads SMNVEV (reference sequence). The CDR3 spells CASGFGTAYEQYF. DNA for the CDR3: TGTGCCAGCGGTTTCGGGACAGCCTACGAGCAGTACTTC.

The chain couples TRBV9 to TRBJ2-2; 12 bases align to TRBD2. The CDR3 totals 17 residues. Germline V gene data show CDR1 as SGDLS and CDR2 as YYNGEE. With 4 bases clipped from V and 5 bases from J, the junction kept 9 bases outside the gene matches. The CDR3 reads CASSPTGLAGRTGELFF. CDR3 sequence (DNA): TGTGCCAGCAGCCCTACCGGACTAGCGGGAAGGACCGGGGAGCTGTTTTTT.

This clonotype was observed a single time. The rearrangement uses TRBV11-2 and TRBJ2-4, with a tentative D call TRBD2 (5 bases). The end of the DNA aligns better with TRBJ2-7, so the J call may be wrong. The germline CDR1 and CDR2 sequences are SGHAT and FQNNGV. The CDR3 is 14 amino acids. CDR3 residues: CASSQAEFSYEQYF. The CDR3 DNA reads as TGTGCCAGCAGTCAAGCGGAGTTCTCCTACGAGCAGTACTTC.

The chain is built from TRBV24-1 and TRBJ2-7; D tentatively reads TRBD1 or TRBD2 (6 bases each). The closer fit of TRBJ2-5 to the DNA end suggests the J call may be wrong. Germline V gene data show CDR1 as KGHDR and CDR2 as SFDVKD. This CDR3 has 14 amino acids. DNA for the CDR3: TGTGCCACCAGGGAGGGGGAGCAGGGGGAGACCCAGTACTTC. This sequence encodes CATREGEQGETQYF.

This clonotype turned up a few times. This CDR3 reads CASSVAPSNPWGESGELFF. CDR3 DNA: TGTGCCAGCAGCGTAGCTCCCTCCAATCCGTGGGGGGAATCCGGGGAGCTGTTTTTT. J is TRBJ2-2 and V is TRBV9, with D tentatively TRBD2 (6 bases). This CDR3 spans 19 amino acids. Trimming pared 0 bases from V and 6 bases from J, leaving 24 bases between. Germline lookup yields CDR1 SGDLS and CDR2 YYNGEE.

This sequence joins TRBV11-2 and TRBJ2-4; D is unresolved. CDR3 length equals 19 residues. Trimming removed 6 bases from V and 3 bases from J, with 27 bases in between. Germline assignment: CDR1 SGHAT and CDR2 FQNNGV. The CDR3 region is CASSSTLLLAAQDKNIQYF. The CDR3 nucleotides read TGTGCCAGCAGTTCTACATTGCTGTTGGCAGCCCAGGACAAAAACATTCAGTACTTC.

This rearrangement joins TRBV20-1 to TRBJ2-1; TRBD2 aligns across 7 bases. With 1 base clipped from V and 3 bases from J, the junction kept 3 bases outside the gene matches. This CDR3 is built from 14 residues. Germline V gives CDR1 DFQATT, CDR2 SNEGSKA (reference sequence). The CDR3 DNA sequence: TGCAGTGCTAGAGTAAGCGGGATCTACAATGAGCAGTTCTTC. This codes for CSARVSGIYNEQFF.

The chain employs TRBV5-1 and TRBJ2-7; TRBD2 aligns across 12 bases. Trimming cost V 4 bases and J 4 bases; bases outside gene matches: 9. Per germline, CDR1 SGHRS and CDR2 YFSETQ. CDR3 length equals 16 residues. CDR3 nucleotides: TGCGCCAGCAGCCTGACAACCGGGACTAGCGGGTACGAGCAGTACTTC. Translated, it gives CASSLTTGTSGYEQYF.

This sequence joins TRBV20-1 and TRBJ2-2, with 10 bases fitting TRBD2. Looked up from germline, CDR1 is DFQATT and CDR2 is SNEGSKA (reference sequence). The V gene end was trimmed by 0 bases and the J gene end by 7 bases; junction bases not matched to a gene: 5. The CDR3 is made up of 15 amino acids. CDR3 nucleotide sequence: TGCAGTGCTAGAGATACGAGCGGGGGGGTCGGGGAGCTGTTTTTT. This encodes CSARDTSGGVGELFF.

The chain uses TRBV4-1 and TRBJ1-2; no clear D gene. CDR1 is MGHRA, CDR2 YSYEKL, per germline. The CDR3 sequence is 15 residues long. V lost 1 base and J 3 bases, leaving 12 bases between the germline ends. The CDR3 is CASSQGRQIHYGYTF. In nucleotides, the CDR3 is TGCGCCAGCAGCCAAGGACGCCAGATCCACTATGGCTACACCTTC.

V and J are TRBV21-1 and TRBJ2-2; the table's D call TRBD2 went unverified against the DNA. TRBV21-1 is assigned pseudogene status. CDR3 length equals 17 residues. The CDR3 protein is CASSKPGLAANTGERFF. CDR3 nucleotides: TGTGCCAGCAGCAAGCCGGGACTAGCGGCGAACACCGGGGAGCGGTTTTTT.